The 3 T cell receptor beta chains below come from one sample, sequenced in a study of OX40 agonist ivuxolimab in advanced cancers. The repertoire was sequenced with immunoSEQ multiplex PCR; TCRdb's copy has only in-frame clones and lacks some. The data hold around 50,000 clones, with 88% observed a single time. The sequencing here drew on CD4+ or CD8+ T cells sorted from blood, taken in a trial of the OX40 agonist ivuxolimab. These receptors came from an adult with an advanced solid tumor such as melanoma, head and neck, liver or kidney cancer.

The genes are TRBV7-2 and TRBJ2-2; a weak D match, TRBD2 (6 bases). The CDR3 totals 13 residues. V lost 5 bases and J 7 bases, leaving 11 bases between the germline ends. The germline V gene encodes CDR1 SGHTA and CDR2 FQGNSA. The DNA of the CDR3 is TGTGCCAGCAGCCCAAGGGGAGGCGGGGAGCTGTTTTTT. Translation gives CASSPRGGGELFF.

V gene TRBV27 combines with J gene TRBJ2-3, with D hard to call. Trimming took off 2 bases at V and 3 bases at J, with 9 bases between the two ends. Per germline, CDR1 MNHEY and CDR2 SMNVEV (reference sequence). This CDR3 has 14 residues. The CDR3 loop reads CASSLAPLTDTQYF. DNA for the CDR3: TGTGCCAGCAGTTTAGCCCCCTTAACAGATACGCAGTATTTT.

V gene TRBV12-5 combines with J gene TRBJ2-7; D might be TRBD1 or TRBD2, each matching 5 bases. The CDR3 has 15 residues. Trimming took 5 bases from V and 2 from J, leaving 16 bases between them. Germline CDR1 is LGHNT and CDR2 is FRNRAP. CDR3 bases: TGTGCTAGTGGTCTCCCTAAGGGGACCACCTACGAGCAGTACTTC. Protein: CASGLPKGTTYEQYF.